This T cell receptor beta chain was captured in a study of T-cell reconstitution after alpha-beta-depleted transplantation in children (dated by TCRdb to 2016 to 2018). For context, the study as a whole: Using TCR repertoire profiling, the study followed T-cell immune reconstitution in a quantitative way in children after TCRalphabeta/CD19-depleted allogeneic hematopoietic cell transplantation. The study at large found these results: Apparently early alphabetaT-cell count recovery about two months after transplant reportedly relied on only several hundred rapidly expanded clones derived from non-depleted graft cells. Hyperexpanded clone frequencies declined over subsequent months; after one year, T-cell counts and TCRbeta diversity were mostly attributed to newly produced T cells. In some patients, high TCRbeta diversity at day 60 was attributed to recipient T cells and intrathymic progenitors that had survived conditioning.

Per the germline V gene, SGHRS is the CDR1 and YFSETQ is the CDR2. V is pared back by 5 bases and J by 0 bases, with 10 bases lying between the germline termini. The CDR3 holds 14 amino acids from the cysteine to the phenylalanine. Of all the DNA, just the CDR3 is kept, 42 bases in frame from base 1. Libraries were built with PCR. This sample was sequenced with an Illumina HiSeq 2500. To normalize quantification of the TCRbeta repertoire, the TCR libraries were built with molecular barcoding that relied on unique molecular identifiers. TCRdb trimmed public reads at Q25 via fastp, called clones via MiXCR and kept in-frame beta chains. Each entry is one CDR3 protein sequence, shown with its most common DNA and genes. The sample table lists 490,000 or so distinct CDR3 sequences, roughly 10% of them with a count of one. Of the sample, 2% to 2.5% falls within the top ten clones. In light of the paper, this sample's treatment or condition label describes: allogeneic hematopoietic cell transplantation with graft depleted of TCRalphabeta T cells and CD19 B cells. TCRalphabeta/CD19-depleted allogeneic hematopoietic cell grafts were given to the transplant recipients, all of whom were children.

This clonotype was seen repeatedly, ten times or more. The clone's antigen remains unknown. No clone much larger than this one lies a single base away; base qualities are absent. This TCR was sampled from a child aged 2 to 15 with inherited bone marrow failure, due to receive a stem cell transplant. The chain is made from TRBV5-1 and TRBJ2-3, with the D gene call left open. Source: PBMCs, taken before TCRalphabeta/CD19-depleted stem cell transplant. The CDR3 has the sequence CASRGLSSTDTQYF. Here is the DNA: TGCGCCAGCAGAGGCCTGTCTAGCACAGATACGCAGTATTTT.